This TCR beta chain was identified in a study of blood T cell repertoires in COVID-19. The study drew participants aged about 18 to 89 years from roughly 25 US areas. The germline CDR1 and CDR2 sequences are SGHRS and YFSETQ. The CDR3 totals 16 residues. The V gene end was trimmed by 3 bases and the J gene end by 0 bases; junction bases not matched to a gene: 7. This table comes from immunoSEQ multiplex PCR, and its TCRdb copy is limited to in-frame clones, with some not included. This sample has nearly 200,000 clones, with roughly 90% found just once. The chain employs TRBV5-1 and TRBJ1-2; the match to TRBD1 covers 8 bases. The sequencing sample was made of PBMCs or T cells enriched from blood (not recorded which). The sequence derives from a woman between 18 and 29 years old who had recovered from COVID-19. The CDR3 DNA follows: TGCGCCAGCAGCTCCGACAGGGGATACACTAACTATGGCTACACCTTC. It codes for CASSSDRGYTNYGYTF.